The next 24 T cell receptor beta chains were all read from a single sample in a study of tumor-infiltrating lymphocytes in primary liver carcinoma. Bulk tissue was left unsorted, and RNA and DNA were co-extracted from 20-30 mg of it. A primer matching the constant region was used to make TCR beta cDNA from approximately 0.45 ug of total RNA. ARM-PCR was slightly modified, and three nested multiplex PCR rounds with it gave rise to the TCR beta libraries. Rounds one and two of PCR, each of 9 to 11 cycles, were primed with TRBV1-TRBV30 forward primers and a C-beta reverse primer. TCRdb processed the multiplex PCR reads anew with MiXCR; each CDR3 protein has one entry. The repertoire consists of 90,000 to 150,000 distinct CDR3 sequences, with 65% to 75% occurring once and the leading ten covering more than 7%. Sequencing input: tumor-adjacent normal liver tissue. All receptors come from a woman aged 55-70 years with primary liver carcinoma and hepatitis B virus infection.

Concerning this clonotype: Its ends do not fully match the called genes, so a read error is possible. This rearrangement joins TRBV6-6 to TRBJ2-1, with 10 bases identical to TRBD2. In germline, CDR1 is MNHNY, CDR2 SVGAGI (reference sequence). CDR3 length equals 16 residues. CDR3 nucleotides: TGTGCCAGCGGTATAATAGCGGGAGGTCCCGACACTGAGCCGTTCTTC. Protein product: CASGIIAGGPDTEPFF.

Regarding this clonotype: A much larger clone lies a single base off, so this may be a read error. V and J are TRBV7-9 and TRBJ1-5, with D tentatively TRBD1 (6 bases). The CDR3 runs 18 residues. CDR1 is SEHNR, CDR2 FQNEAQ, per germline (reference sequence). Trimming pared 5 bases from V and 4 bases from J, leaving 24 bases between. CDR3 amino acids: CASSPGGSLLTRNQPQHF. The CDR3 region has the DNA TGTGCCAGCAGCCCCGGGGGCTCCCTATTAACCCGAAATCAGCCCCAGCATTTT.

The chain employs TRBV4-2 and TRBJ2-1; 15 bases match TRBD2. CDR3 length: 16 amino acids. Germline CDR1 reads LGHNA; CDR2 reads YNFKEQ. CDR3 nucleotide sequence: TGTGGCGGCAGCCAGCCGGGACTAGCGGGAGGTGGTGAGCAGTTCTTC. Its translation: CGGSQPGLAGGGEQFF.

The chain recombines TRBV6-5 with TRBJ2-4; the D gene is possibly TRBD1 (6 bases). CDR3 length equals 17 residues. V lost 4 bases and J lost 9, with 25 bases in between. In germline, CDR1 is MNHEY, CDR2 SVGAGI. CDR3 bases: TGTGCCAGCAGTTCCCGTGGACAGACTTCAGCCAACACCATTCAGTACTTC. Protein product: CASSSRGQTSANTIQYF.

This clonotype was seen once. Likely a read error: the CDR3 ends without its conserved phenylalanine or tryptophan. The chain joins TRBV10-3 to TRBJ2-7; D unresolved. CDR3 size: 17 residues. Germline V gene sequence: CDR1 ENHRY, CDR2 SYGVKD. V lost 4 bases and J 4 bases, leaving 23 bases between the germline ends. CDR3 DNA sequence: TGTGCCATCAGTGGATCCGAATCCCAGGCGAACACATACGAGCAGTACTTA. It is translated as CAISGSESQANTYEQYL.

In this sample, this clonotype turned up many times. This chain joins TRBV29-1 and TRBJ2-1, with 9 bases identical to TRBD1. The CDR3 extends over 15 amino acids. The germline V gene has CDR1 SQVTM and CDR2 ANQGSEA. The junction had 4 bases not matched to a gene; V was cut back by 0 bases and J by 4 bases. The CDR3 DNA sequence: TGCAGCGTTGAAGATACAGGGGGCTTGTACAATGAGCAGTTCTTC. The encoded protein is CSVEDTGGLYNEQFF.

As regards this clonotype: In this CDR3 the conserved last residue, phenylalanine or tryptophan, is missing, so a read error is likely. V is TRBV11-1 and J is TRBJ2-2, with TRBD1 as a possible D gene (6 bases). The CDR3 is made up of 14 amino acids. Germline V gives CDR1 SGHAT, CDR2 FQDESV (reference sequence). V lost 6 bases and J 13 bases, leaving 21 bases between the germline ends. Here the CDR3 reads CASRPSLDTRGLFS. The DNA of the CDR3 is TGTGCCAGCAGACCGAGCCTTGACACCAGGGGGCTGTTTTCT.

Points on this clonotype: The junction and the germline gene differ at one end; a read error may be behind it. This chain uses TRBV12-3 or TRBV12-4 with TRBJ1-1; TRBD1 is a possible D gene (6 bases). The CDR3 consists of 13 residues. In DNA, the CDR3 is TGTGACAGCACAGGGAGTCTGGACACTGAAGCTTTCTTT. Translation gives CDSTGSLDTEAFF.

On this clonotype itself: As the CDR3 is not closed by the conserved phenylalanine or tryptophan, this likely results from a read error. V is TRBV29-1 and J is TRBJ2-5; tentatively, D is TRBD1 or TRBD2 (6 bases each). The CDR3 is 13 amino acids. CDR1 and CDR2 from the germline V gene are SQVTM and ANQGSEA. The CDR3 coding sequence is TGCAGTGTTGCGCGGGACATCCAAGAGACCCAGTACTTA. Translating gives CSVARDIQETQYL.

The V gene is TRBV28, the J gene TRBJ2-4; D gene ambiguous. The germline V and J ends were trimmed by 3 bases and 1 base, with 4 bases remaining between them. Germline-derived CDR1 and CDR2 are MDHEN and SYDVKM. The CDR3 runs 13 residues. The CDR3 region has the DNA TGTGCCAGCAGTTTGATGGCCAAAAACATTCAGTACTTC. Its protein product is CASSLMAKNIQYF.

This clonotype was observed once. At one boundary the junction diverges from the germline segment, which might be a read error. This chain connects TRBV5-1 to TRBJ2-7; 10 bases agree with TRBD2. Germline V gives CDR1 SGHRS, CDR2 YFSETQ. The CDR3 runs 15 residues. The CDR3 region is CANSSGTSVAHEQYF. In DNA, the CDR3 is TGCGCCAACAGCTCAGGGACTAGCGTCGCTCACGAGCAGTACTTC.

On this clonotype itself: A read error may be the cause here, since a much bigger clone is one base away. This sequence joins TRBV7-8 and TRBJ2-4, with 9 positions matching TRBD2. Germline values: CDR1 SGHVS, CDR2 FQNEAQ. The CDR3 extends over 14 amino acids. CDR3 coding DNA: TGTGCCAGCAGGGAGACTAGCGGTAAAAACACTCAGTACTTC. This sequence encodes CASRETSGKNTQYF.

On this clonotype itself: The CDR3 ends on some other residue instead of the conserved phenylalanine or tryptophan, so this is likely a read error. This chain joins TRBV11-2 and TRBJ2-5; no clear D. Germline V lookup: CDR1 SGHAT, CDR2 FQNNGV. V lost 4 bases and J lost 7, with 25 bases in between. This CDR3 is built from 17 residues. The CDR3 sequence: CASSSLTPTGLLVTQYS. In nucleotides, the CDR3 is TGTGCCAGCAGCTCCTTAACACCGACCGGGCTCCTAGTGACCCAGTACTCC.

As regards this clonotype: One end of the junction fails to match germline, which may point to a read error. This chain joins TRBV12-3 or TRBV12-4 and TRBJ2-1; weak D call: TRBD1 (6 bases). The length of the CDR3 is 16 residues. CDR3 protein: CASRARVTGGGIEQLF. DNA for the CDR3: TGTGCCAGCAGGGCGAGGGTGACAGGCGGAGGCATTGAGCAGCTCTTC.

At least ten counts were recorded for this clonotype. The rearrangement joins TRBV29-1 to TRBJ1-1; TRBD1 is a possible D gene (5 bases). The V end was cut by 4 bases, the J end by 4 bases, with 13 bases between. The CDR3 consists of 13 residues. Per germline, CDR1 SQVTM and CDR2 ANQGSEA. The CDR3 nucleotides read TGCAGCGTTGGTATGGGGGAAGGCACTGAAGCTTTCTTT. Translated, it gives CSVGMGEGTEAFF.

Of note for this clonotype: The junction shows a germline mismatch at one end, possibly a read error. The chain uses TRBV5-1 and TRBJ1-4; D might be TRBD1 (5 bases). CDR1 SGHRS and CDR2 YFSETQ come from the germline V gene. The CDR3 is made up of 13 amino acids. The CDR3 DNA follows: TGCACCAGCAGCTTGGAGGGGAATGAAAAACTGTTATTT. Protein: CTSSLEGNEKLLF. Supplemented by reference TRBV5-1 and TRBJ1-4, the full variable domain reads KAGVTQTPRYLIKTRGQQVTLSCSPISGHRSVSWYQQTPGQGLQFLFEYFSETQRNKGNFPGRFSGRQFSNSRSEMNVSTLELGDSALYLCTSSLEGNEKLLFGSGTQLSVL.

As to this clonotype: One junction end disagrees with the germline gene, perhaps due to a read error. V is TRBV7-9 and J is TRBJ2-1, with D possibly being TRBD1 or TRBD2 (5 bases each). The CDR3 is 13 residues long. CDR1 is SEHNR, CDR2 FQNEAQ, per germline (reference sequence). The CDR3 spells CARSFGTYNKQFF. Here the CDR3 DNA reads TGTGCCAGGAGCTTCGGGACCTACAATAAGCAGTTCTTC.

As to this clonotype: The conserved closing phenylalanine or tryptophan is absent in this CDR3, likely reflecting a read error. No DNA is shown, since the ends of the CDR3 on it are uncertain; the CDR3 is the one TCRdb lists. CDR3 loop: CSGRGLAGEGGTDTQNL. V is TRBV29-1 and J is TRBJ2-3; TRBD2 is the table's D call, not checked against the DNA. The CDR3 numbers 17 amino acids, ends counted. CDR1 SQVTM and CDR2 ANQGSEA come from the germline V gene.

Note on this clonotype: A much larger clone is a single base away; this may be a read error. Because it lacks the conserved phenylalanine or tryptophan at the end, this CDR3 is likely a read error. The DNA for the CDR3 is TGTGCCAGCAGCTTAGATCTGGGGGTGGCTCAGCCCCAGCATTAT. It yields the protein CASSLDLGVAQPQHY. The chain links TRBV11-3 to TRBJ1-5; perhaps TRBD1 as D (5 bases). Germline V gives CDR1 SGHNT, CDR2 YENEEA. Trimming took 0 bases from V and 6 from J, leaving 12 bases between them. The CDR3 is 15 residues long.

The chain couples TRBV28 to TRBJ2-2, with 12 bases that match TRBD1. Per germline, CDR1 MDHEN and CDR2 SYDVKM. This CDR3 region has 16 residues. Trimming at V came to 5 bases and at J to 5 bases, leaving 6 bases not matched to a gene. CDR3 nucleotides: TGTGCCAGCAGTCCGTGGGACAGGGGGCTGACCGGGGAGCTGTTTTTT. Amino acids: CASSPWDRGLTGELFF.

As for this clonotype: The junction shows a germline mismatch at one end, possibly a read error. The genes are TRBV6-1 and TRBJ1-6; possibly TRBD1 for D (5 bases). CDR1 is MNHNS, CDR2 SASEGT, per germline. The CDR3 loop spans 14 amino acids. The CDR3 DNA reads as TGTGCCAACAGTACGATGGGACTGAATTCACCCCTCCACTTT. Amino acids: CANSTMGLNSPLHF.

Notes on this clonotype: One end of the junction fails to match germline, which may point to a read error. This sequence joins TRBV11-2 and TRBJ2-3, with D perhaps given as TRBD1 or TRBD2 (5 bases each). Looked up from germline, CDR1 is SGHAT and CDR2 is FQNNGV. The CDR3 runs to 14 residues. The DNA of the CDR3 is TGTGCCAACAACTGGGGCGCTAGCACAGATACACAGTATTTT. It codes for CANNWGASTDTQYF.

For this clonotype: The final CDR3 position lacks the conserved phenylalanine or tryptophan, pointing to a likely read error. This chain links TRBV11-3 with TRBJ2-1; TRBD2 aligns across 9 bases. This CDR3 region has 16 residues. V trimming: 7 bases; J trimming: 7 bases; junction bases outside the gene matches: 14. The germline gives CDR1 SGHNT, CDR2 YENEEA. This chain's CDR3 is CASNVTSGGQYNEQFL. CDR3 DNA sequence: TGTGCCAGCAACGTGACTAGCGGAGGCCAATATAATGAGCAGTTCTTA.

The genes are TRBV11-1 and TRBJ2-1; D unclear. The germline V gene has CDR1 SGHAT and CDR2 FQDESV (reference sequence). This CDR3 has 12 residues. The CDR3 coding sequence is TGTGTGAGCCGACATACTCGGGATGAGCAGTTCTTC. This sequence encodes CVSRHTRDEQFF.